The 7 T cell receptor beta chains presented below share a single source sample, sequenced in a study of blood T cell repertoires in COVID-19. The method was immunoSEQ multiplex PCR; TCRdb's version includes in-frame clones alone and lacks a portion of them. The sample records some 400,000 clones, around 92% being singletons. The specimen was PBMCs or T cells enriched from blood (not recorded which). Receptors were obtained from a woman in her thirties who had recovered from COVID-19.

The V call is TRBV5-4, the J call TRBJ2-3, with 8 nucleotides matching TRBD1. The ends lost 4 bases at V and 2 bases at J; junction bases unmatched: 3. The CDR3 contains 14 residues. Germline V gives CDR1 SGHNT, CDR2 YYREEE (reference sequence). DNA for the CDR3: TGTGCCAGCAGCCAGGGACAGGCCACAGATACGCAGTATTTT. Translation: CASSQGQATDTQYF. Full variable domain (remainder filled in from reference TRBV5-4 and TRBJ2-3): ETGVTQSPTHLIKTRGQQVTLRCSSQSGHNTVSWYQQALGQGPQFIFQYYREEENGRGNFPPRFSGLQFPNYSSELNVNALELDDSALYLCASSQGQATDTQYFGPGTRLTVL.

This rearrangement joins TRBV7-9 to TRBJ2-1, with 8 bases fitting TRBD2. CDR3 length equals 16 residues. J lost 6 bases, V lost 3 bases, and 10 bases had no gene match. Germline V gives CDR1 SEHNR, CDR2 FQNEAQ (reference sequence). The CDR3 loop is CASSLPERGGPNEQFF. CDR3 nucleotides: TGTGCCAGCAGCTTGCCTGAACGGGGGGGCCCCAATGAGCAGTTCTTC. Using reference TRBV7-9 and TRBJ2-1 for the parts outside the CDR3, the full variable domain is DTGVSQNPRHKITKRGQNVTFRCDPISEHNRLYWYRQTLGQGPEFLTYFQNEAQLEKSRLLSDRFSAERPKGSFSTLEIQRTEQGDSAMYLCASSLPERGGPNEQFFGPGTRLTVL.

The rearrangement joins TRBV13 to TRBJ1-1; 7 positions agree with TRBD1. J lost 7 bases, V lost 3 bases, and 5 bases had no gene match. Germline-derived CDR1 and CDR2 are PRHDT and FYEKMQ (reference sequence). The length of the CDR3 is 13 residues. CDR3 DNA sequence: TGTGCCAGCAGCTTGACAGGGAAATATGAAGCTTTCTTT. It is translated as CASSLTGKYEAFF.

The rearrangement links TRBV4-1 to TRBJ2-3; TRBD2 is a possible D gene (5 bases). The CDR3 is made up of 18 amino acids. Germline V gene lookup returns CDR1 MGHRA and CDR2 YSYEKL. V gave up 0 bases and J gave up 2 bases, with 18 bases separating them. DNA of the CDR3: TGCGCCAGCAGCCAAGAGGTTGGAAGAGGGCAGGCCACAGATACGCAGTATTTT. The encoded protein is CASSQEVGRGQATDTQYF.

This rearrangement joins TRBV19 to TRBJ1-2; 7 bases fit TRBD1. V lost 5 bases and J lost 0; bases outside the gene matches: 12. The CDR3 loop spans 17 amino acids. Germline V gives CDR1 LNHDA, CDR2 SQIVND (reference sequence). The CDR3 region is CASSHHRGQSANYGYTF. CDR3 nucleotide sequence: TGTGCCAGTAGTCATCATAGGGGACAGTCAGCTAACTATGGCTACACCTTC.

This chain links TRBV5-1 with TRBJ1-2; 11 bases fit TRBD1. The CDR3 is 14 residues long. CDR1 SGHRS and CDR2 YFSETQ come from the germline V gene. Germline trimming cut 4 bases from V and 7 bases from J; bases unmatched to any gene: 6. The DNA of the CDR3 is TGCGCCAGCAGCACCGGACAGGGGGCGAGTGGCTACACCTTC. It codes for CASSTGQGASGYTF.

This chain joins TRBV5-1 and TRBJ2-7; D is uncertain. The CDR3 is 13 amino acids. Deletions cut 4 bases from V and 2 bases from J, with 10 bases between. CDR1 is SGHRS and CDR2 is YFSETQ in the germline V gene. The CDR3 loop reads CASSPLGTYEQYF. The CDR3 DNA reads as TGCGCCAGCAGCCCCCTAGGAACCTACGAGCAGTACTTC.